Listed below are T cell receptor beta chains from one sample, sequenced in a study of beta chain features in type 1 diabetes. Repertoires were generated with immunoSEQ multiplex PCR, while TCRdb's copy carries only in-frame clones and drops some. The sample contains 640,000 or so clones, about 14% of which appear only once. Sequencing input: naive CD4+ T cells from blood. The source of these receptors is a man younger than 30 with type 1 diabetes. CDR3s include the opening cysteine and the closing phenylalanine or tryptophan. The D gene is left open where the match is weak. Rows may omit the clone size; those that give it use once, few, many or a size class.

V: TRBV9; J: TRBJ2-1; D: NA; size: NA; CDR3: CASSVGGITYNEQFF; DNA: TGTGCCAGCAGCGTTGGGGGAATTACCTACAATGAGCAGTTCTTC
V: TRBV4-1; J: TRBJ2-6; D: NA; size: NA; CDR3: CASSQIGQTLSGANVLTF; DNA: TGCGCCAGCAGCCAGATAGGACAGACCCTCTCTGGGGCCAACGTCCTGACTTTC
V: TRBV30; J: TRBJ2-7; D: TRBD2; size: NA; CDR3: CARKIGLAGPYEQYF; DNA: TGTGCCCGGAAGATTGGACTAGCGGGGCCTTACGAGCAGTACTTC
V: TRBV7-3; J: TRBJ2-3; D: NA; size: few; CDR3: CASSLRGLGTDTQYF; DNA: TGTGCCAGCAGCTTACGTGGCCTAGGTACAGATACGCAGTATTTT
V: TRBV30; J: TRBJ2-4; D: NA; size: NA; CDR3: CAWSAPRTSGKNIQYF; DNA: TGTGCCTGGAGTGCCCCGAGAACCTCAGGGAAAAACATTCAGTACTTC
V: TRBV2; J: TRBJ1-5; D: TRBD1; size: NA; CDR3: CASSEEGGRQPQHF; DNA: TGTGCCAGCAGTGAAGAAGGGGGCCGGCAGCCCCAGCATTTT
V: TRBV30; J: TRBJ2-3; D: NA; size: few; CDR3: CAWRKAGATDTQYF; DNA: TGTGCCTGGAGAAAGGCGGGGGCCACAGATACGCAGTATTTT
V: TRBV6-4; J: TRBJ2-1; D: NA; size: few; CDR3: CASQGFYNEQFF; DNA: TGTGCCAGCCAGGGATTCTACAATGAGCAGTTCTTC
V: TRBV5-4; J: TRBJ2-5; D: NA; size: NA; CDR3: CASSSGTRGETQYF; DNA: TGTGCCAGCAGCTCCGGGACGCGCGGAGAGACCCAGTACTTC
V: TRBV25-1; J: TRBJ2-3; D: NA; size: few; CDR3: CASTGAVGTDTQYF; DNA: TGTGCCAGCACCGGGGCGGTGGGGACAGATACGCAGTATTTT
V: TRBV30; J: TRBJ2-7; D: NA; size: few; CDR3: CAWSVGSAGSYEQYF; DNA: TGTGCCTGGAGTGTAGGATCCGCAGGTAGCTACGAGCAGTACTTC
V: TRBV4-2; J: TRBJ2-1; D: NA; size: once; CDR3: CASSRDEQFF; DNA: TGTGCCAGCAGCCGCGATGAGCAGTTCTTC
V: TRBV12-5; J: TRBJ2-1; D: NA; size: few; CDR3: CASGLGLTNEQFF; DNA: TGTGCTAGTGGTTTGGGTCTGACAAATGAGCAGTTCTTC
V: TRBV25-1; J: TRBJ2-2; D: NA; size: NA; CDR3: CASSEFPGGELFF; DNA: TGTGCCAGCAGTGAATTTCCGGGCGGGGAGCTGTTTTTT
V: TRBV30; J: TRBJ2-5; D: NA; size: once; CDR3: CAWTAGAETQYF; DNA: TGTGCCTGGACAGCAGGAGCTGAGACCCAGTACTTC
V: TRBV9; J: TRBJ2-1; D: NA; size: NA; CDR3: CASSVGQQRAYNEQFF; DNA: TGTGCCAGCAGCGTAGGGCAGCAGCGGGCCTACAATGAGCAGTTCTTC
V: TRBV29-1; J: TRBJ2-3; D: TRBD1; size: NA; CDR3: CSVSGQGATDTQYF; DNA: TGCAGCGTTTCTGGACAGGGGGCGACAGATACGCAGTATTTT
V: TRBV28; J: TRBJ2-7; D: NA; size: NA; CDR3: CASSLQEWGVIIF; DNA: TGTGCCAGCAGTTTACAAGAATGGGGGGTAATAATCTTC
V: TRBV6-5; J: TRBJ1-2; D: NA; size: NA; CDR3: CASSYSGDGYTF; DNA: TGTGCCAGCAGTTACTCGGGGGATGGCTACACCTTC
V: TRBV9; J: TRBJ2-3; D: TRBD2; size: NA; CDR3: CASSPDRLAVGDTQYF; DNA: TGTGCCAGCAGCCCCGACCGACTAGCGGTGGGAGATACGCAGTATTTT
V: TRBV10-3; J: TRBJ2-5; D: NA; size: few; CDR3: CAIRTEVAPETQYF; DNA: TGTGCCATCAGGACCGAGGTAGCGCCAGAGACCCAGTACTTC
V: TRBV4-3; J: TRBJ2-5; D: NA; size: NA; CDR3: CASSQDYQLETQYF; DNA: TGCGCCAGCAGCCAAGATTATCAGTTAGAGACCCAGTACTTC
V: TRBV28; J: TRBJ2-7; D: NA; size: NA; CDR3: CASRRGLRVRWYF; DNA: TGTGCCAGCAGGCGGGGTTTGCGGGTCCGCTGGTACTTC
V: TRBV13; J: TRBJ2-7; D: TRBD1; size: NA; CDR3: CASSTAGGTGIF; DNA: TGTGCCAGCAGCACGGCTGGAGGGACAGGGATATTC
V: TRBV2; J: TRBJ2-3; D: NA; size: NA; CDR3: CASSEGAQYTQYF; DNA: TGTGCCAGCAGTGAAGGGGCCCAGTATACGCAGTATTTT
V: TRBV18; J: TRBJ2-5; D: TRBD1; size: NA; CDR3: CASSPDRGSRETQYF; DNA: TGTGCCAGCTCGCCGGACAGGGGATCGCGAGAGACCCAGTACTTC
V: TRBV7-9; J: TRBJ1-1; D: NA; size: few; CDR3: CASSPDRLMNTEAFF; DNA: TGTGCCAGCAGCCCGGACAGACTAATGAACACTGAAGCTTTCTTT
V: TRBV11-1; J: TRBJ2-6; D: NA; size: NA; CDR3: CASSRPGQPGANVLTF; DNA: TGTGCCAGCAGCCGTCCCGGGCAGCCTGGGGCCAACGTCCTGACTTTC
V: TRBV7-2; J: TRBJ2-5; D: NA; size: NA; CDR3: CASSSGPEETQYF; DNA: TGTGCCAGCAGCTCGGGACCTGAAGAGACCCAGTACTTC
V: TRBV30; J: TRBJ2-1; D: NA; size: NA; CDR3: CAWSVLSGGQFF; DNA: TGTGCCTGGAGTGTACTCTCGGGTGGGCAGTTCTTC
V: TRBV14; J: TRBJ2-7; D: NA; size: few; CDR3: CASSQDRYEQYF; DNA: TGTGCCAGCAGCCAAGATCGTTACGAGCAGTACTTC
V: TRBV5-1; J: TRBJ1-1; D: NA; size: NA; CDR3: CASRPGGALRNTEAFF; DNA: TGCGCCAGCCGCCCGGGCGGGGCCTTACGGAACACTGAAGCTTTCTTT
V: TRBV4-2; J: TRBJ2-7; D: TRBD2; size: NA; CDR3: CASSRPLAGGLYEQYF; DNA: TGTGCCAGCAGCCGCCCACTAGCGGGGGGGCTCTACGAGCAGTACTTC
V: TRBV13; J: TRBJ1-2; D: NA; size: NA; CDR3: CASRETGVNYGYTF; DNA: TGTGCCAGCAGGGAGACCGGGGTTAACTATGGCTACACCTTC
V: TRBV4-2; J: TRBJ2-1; D: NA; size: few; CDR3: CASSQETGSLSSYNEQFF; DNA: TGTGCCAGCAGCCAAGAAACGGGTAGCCTAAGCTCCTACAATGAGCAGTTCTTC
V: TRBV29-1; J: TRBJ2-7; D: TRBD2; size: NA; CDR3: CSVTPISGSGYEQYF; DNA: TGCAGCGTTACCCCCATTAGCGGGAGTGGATACGAGCAGTACTTC
V: TRBV30; J: TRBJ2-1; D: NA; size: NA; CDR3: CAWSVNYEQFF; DNA: TGTGCCTGGAGTGTAAACTATGAGCAGTTCTTC
V: TRBV30; J: TRBJ2-2; D: TRBD1; size: few; CDR3: CAWNLGTGALELFF; DNA: TGTGCCTGGAATCTCGGGACAGGGGCCCTCGAGCTGTTTTTT
V: TRBV4-2; J: TRBJ1-2; D: NA; size: few; CDR3: CASSQDRGGYTF; DNA: TGTGCCAGCAGCCAAGACCGGGGCGGCTACACCTTC
V: TRBV19; J: TRBJ1-1; D: NA; size: NA; CDR3: CASRTRDGTEAFF; DNA: TGTGCCAGTCGGACCAGGGATGGAACTGAAGCTTTCTTT
V: TRBV2; J: TRBJ2-1; D: NA; size: few; CDR3: CASSVLKDFTEQFF; DNA: TGTGCCAGCAGTGTTCTAAAGGACTTTACAGAGCAGTTCTTC
V: TRBV7-2; J: TRBJ1-5; D: NA; size: few; CDR3: CASSANRPSNQPQHF; DNA: TGTGCCAGCAGCGCTAACAGGCCCAGCAATCAGCCCCAGCATTTT
V: TRBV5-8; J: TRBJ2-5; D: NA; size: few; CDR3: CASRSDQETQYF; DNA: TGTGCCAGCAGAAGCGACCAAGAGACCCAGTACTTC
V: TRBV30; J: TRBJ1-5; D: TRBD1; size: NA; CDR3: CAWTGQSNQPQHF; DNA: TGTGCCTGGACGGGACAGTCAAATCAGCCCCAGCATTTT
V: TRBV7-6; J: TRBJ1-5; D: TRBD1; size: NA; CDR3: CASSLGQGNQPQHF; DNA: TGTGCCAGCAGCTTAGGACAGGGAAATCAGCCCCAGCATTTT
V: TRBV9; J: TRBJ2-1; D: TRBD2; size: NA; CDR3: CASSGRFWTSGYNEQFF; DNA: TGTGCCAGCAGCGGGAGGTTTTGGACTAGCGGCTACAATGAGCAGTTCTTC
V: TRBV7-2; J: TRBJ1-2; D: NA; size: NA; CDR3: CASSFRALGDGYTF; DNA: TGTGCCAGCAGCTTTAGGGCCCTGGGCGATGGCTACACCTTC
V: TRBV15; J: TRBJ1-3; D: NA; size: NA; CDR3: CATSRDTAISGNTIYF; DNA: TGTGCCACCAGCAGAGATACGGCGATCTCTGGAAACACCATATATTTT
V: TRBV23-1; J: TRBJ1-1; D: NA; size: few; CDR3: CASSQGPKAFF; DNA: TGCGCCAGCAGTCAAGGTCCAAAAGCTTTCTTT
V: TRBV10-3; J: TRBJ2-5; D: NA; size: NA; CDR3: CAISGQSQETQYF; DNA: TGTGCCATCAGTGGACAGTCCCAAGAGACCCAGTACTTC
V: TRBV7-2; J: TRBJ2-7; D: TRBD1; size: NA; CDR3: CASSFSSDRGSYEQYF; DNA: TGTGCCAGCAGCTTTTCCTCGGACAGGGGATCCTACGAGCAGTACTTC
V: TRBV28; J: TRBJ1-1; D: TRBD1; size: NA; CDR3: CASSPGTGNTEAFF; DNA: TGTGCCAGCAGTCCTGGGACAGGAAACACTGAAGCTTTCTTT
V: TRBV9; J: TRBJ1-1; D: NA; size: NA; CDR3: CASSVGSDEAFF; DNA: TGTGCCAGCAGCGTAGGGTCTGACGAAGCTTTCTTT
V: TRBV15; J: TRBJ2-7; D: NA; size: NA; CDR3: CATSPLDSNPYEQYF; DNA: TGTGCCACCAGCCCACTTGATTCGAATCCCTACGAGCAGTACTTC
V: TRBV7-2; J: TRBJ2-5; D: TRBD2; size: NA; CDR3: CASSSRTAGEETQYF; DNA: TGTGCCAGCAGCTCCCGGACAGCGGGGGAAGAGACCCAGTACTTC
V: TRBV7-3; J: TRBJ2-5; D: TRBD2; size: few; CDR3: CASARGDGRETQYF; DNA: TGTGCCAGCGCCCGGGGGGATGGACGAGAGACCCAGTACTTC
V: TRBV6-6; J: TRBJ1-4; D: NA; size: NA; CDR3: CASSARYNEKLFF; DNA: TGTGCCAGCTCAGCGAGGTATAATGAAAAACTGTTTTTT
V: TRBV2; J: TRBJ1-2; D: NA; size: NA; CDR3: CASSQPVNYGYTF; DNA: TGTGCCAGCAGCCAACCGGTTAACTATGGCTACACCTTC
V: TRBV30; J: TRBJ2-7; D: TRBD1; size: NA; CDR3: CAWSSPTGVYYEQYF; DNA: TGTGCCTGGAGCTCTCCGACAGGGGTCTACTACGAGCAGTACTTC
V: TRBV25-1; J: TRBJ2-2; D: NA; size: NA; CDR3: CASSPTVVNTGELFF; DNA: TGTGCCAGCAGCCCAACAGTGGTCAACACCGGGGAGCTGTTTTTT